The 3 T cell receptor beta chains listed next were all sequenced from one sample in a study of beta chain features in type 1 diabetes. Sequenced material consisted of expressed TCRB transcripts (all of the isolated RNA was reverse transcribed). Clones were read by immunoSEQ multiplex PCR, and TCRdb kept only the in-frame ones, dropping some. The sample includes under 800,000 clones, around 15% of them seen just once. The sample taken for sequencing was naive CD4+ T cells from blood. The receptors here all came from a man between 18 and 29 years old in good health.

This clone was detected only a few times. V usage is TRBV9 and J usage is TRBJ2-1; 11 bases are shared with TRBD1. This CDR3 spans 19 amino acids. After removal of 0 bases from V and 3 bases from J, the junction contained 11 bases not matched to a gene. Germline CDR1 and CDR2: SGDLS and YYNGEE. The CDR3, as DNA: TGTGCCAGCAGCGTAGCGGGCTTTGGGACAGGGGGTAACTACAATGAGCAGTTCTTC. It translates to CASSVAGFGTGGNYNEQFF.

This clone has just a few counts. J is TRBJ1-2 and V is TRBV18; D possibly corresponds to TRBD1 (6 bases). Trimming shortened V by 5 bases and J by 0 bases, and 10 bases separated the two germline ends. Germline V lookup: CDR1 KGHSH, CDR2 LQKENI. This CDR3 comprises 14 residues. The CDR3 spells CASSGDKANYGYTF. CDR3 nucleotide sequence: TGTGCCAGCTCAGGGGACAAAGCTAACTATGGCTACACCTTC.

The table lists this clone with a few counts. V usage is TRBV6-6 and J usage is TRBJ1-1, with 9 bases that match TRBD1. J was trimmed by 11 bases and V by 7 bases; bases with no gene match: 14. Per germline, CDR1 MNHNY and CDR2 SVGAGI (reference sequence). The CDR3 is made up of 14 amino acids. CDR3 sequence: CASNQLTGGPGAFF. The CDR3, as DNA: TGTGCCAGCAATCAACTCACAGGGGGCCCGGGGGCTTTCTTT.